This TCR beta chain was sequenced for a study of tumor-infiltrating lymphocytes in primary liver carcinoma. Study overall: With diameters of about 4.2 to 10 cm, tumors were stage T1-T3 N0M0.

The researchers produced TCR beta cDNA from around 0.5 ug total RNA with a constant-region primer. Three rounds of nested multiplex PCR with slightly modified ARM-PCR produced TCR beta libraries. The first two PCR rounds, roughly 10 cycles each, used TRBV1-TRBV30 forward primers and a C-beta reverse primer. TCRdb re-called the multiplex PCR reads through MiXCR, storing one row per CDR3 protein. In the table there are roughly 100,000 distinct CDR3 sequences, around 83% of which are singletons. Overall study results and limits: Presence in all five tumor regions was observed for only about 7.5-25% of top clones.

This CDR3 is 13 amino acids long. The ends were cut back, 4 bases at V and 4 bases at J, with 10 bases in the middle. The germline CDR1 and CDR2 sequences are SEHNR and FQNEAQ (reference sequence). With respect to this clonotype: Antigen unknown. A much larger clone lies one base from this, so it may be a read error. This is likely a read error, given that the CDR3 carries no conserved phenylalanine or tryptophan at its end.

Unsorted bulk tissue (roughly 18-32 mg) underwent RNA and DNA co-extraction. Five discrete regions of every tumor underwent sampling. The rearrangement links TRBV7-9 to TRBJ1-1; D might be TRBD1 (6 bases). Material for sequencing was liver tumor tissue from sampling region 3. Subset here: tumor region T3, left-lateral pole. The receptor comes from a man aged 35 to 55 with primary liver carcinoma and hepatitis B virus infection. CDR3 amino acids: CASSSGRGTEAFS. The CDR3 DNA sequence: TGTGCCAGCAGCTCAGGCAGGGGCACTGAAGCTTTCTCT.